These T cell receptor beta chains were read from a single sample in a study of shared clonotypes between healthy human individuals. Sequencing was performed with immunoSEQ multiplex PCR; in TCRdb, only in-frame clones are kept and a portion is missing. This sample has roughly 2,000,000 clones; 80% to 95% occur once, and the top ten carry around 1.7%. Sequencing used naive CD8+ T cells from PBMCs. These receptors came from a man between 18 and 35 years old in good health. Some clones in this sample may be carry-over from other donors' samples. CDR3s include the opening cysteine and the closing phenylalanine or tryptophan. The D gene is left open where the match is weak. The size entry is marked missing in some rows and otherwise reads once, few, many or a size class.

j_call,v_call,d_call,clone_size,cdr3_nt,cdr3_aa
TRBJ1-1,TRBV19,NA,few,TGTGCCAGTAGTATCTTGGGACACACTGAAGCTTTCTTT,CASSILGHTEAFF
TRBJ2-2,TRBV6-1,TRBD2,NA,TGTGCCGGGACTAGCACCGGGGAGCTGTTTTTT,CAGTSTGELFF
TRBJ1-5,TRBV13,NA,NA,TGTGCCAGCAGCGCCGGGGGGCGAGGTAATCAGCCCCAGCATTTT,CASSAGGRGNQPQHF
TRBJ2-1,TRBV27,NA,NA,TGTGCCAGCAGTTTCTCGGGGGCCCCCTACAATGAGCAGTTCTTC,CASSFSGAPYNEQFF
TRBJ2-5,TRBV5-5,TRBD1,NA,TGTGCCAGCAGCCAGGGACAGTCACAAGAGACCCAGTACTTC,CASSQGQSQETQYF
TRBJ1-2,TRBV10-2,NA,once,TGCGCCAGCGGCTTCACTTCTAACTATGGCTACACCTTC,CASGFTSNYGYTF
TRBJ1-2,TRBV20-1,NA,NA,TGCAGTACGGAGGGTGGCTACACCTTC,CSTEGGYTF
TRBJ1-1,TRBV19,TRBD1,NA,TGTGCCAGTAGTGTCAACAGGGGGCGAACTGAAGCTTTCTTT,CASSVNRGRTEAFF
TRBJ2-7,TRBV7-6,NA,NA,TGTGCCAGCAGCCGTGACAGGACCTACGAGCAGTACTTC,CASSRDRTYEQYF
TRBJ2-3,TRBV29-1,NA,NA,TGCAGCGTTGAAGTCCCGGCCTCAGATACGCAGTATTTT,CSVEVPASDTQYF
TRBJ2-3,TRBV9,NA,NA,TGTGCCAGCAGCTCCAACACAGATACGCAGTATTTT,CASSSNTDTQYF
TRBJ1-3,TRBV28,NA,NA,TGTGCCAGCGGGCTGAGCTCTGGAAACACCATATATTTT,CASGLSSGNTIYF
TRBJ2-7,TRBV28,NA,NA,TGTGCCAGCAGTTTTCAGGACAGCGACGACTACGAGCAGTACTTC,CASSFQDSDDYEQYF
TRBJ2-1,TRBV7-9,TRBD2,NA,TGTGCCAGCAGCTTAGTGGGGCCCGGGGGGGATGAGCAGTTCTTC,CASSLVGPGGDEQFF